This T cell receptor beta chain appears in the sequencing data of a study of metastatic and nonmetastatic thyroid tumors. Study-level points and caveats: Significantly greater TCR beta diversity was reportedly found in malignant thyroid tumors than in benign nodules (in blood and tumor).

CDR1 and CDR2 (germline): SGHTA, FQGNSA. V gave up 2 bases and J gave up 5 bases; unmatched junction bases: 2. This CDR3 is built from 14 residues. No patient had received any treatment before thyroid surgery. TCRdb ran MiXCR on the PCR reads. The table shows around 70,000 clones, with roughly 18% occurring only once. This clone was seen repeatedly, ten times or more. Its specificity is not known. J is TRBJ1-4 and V is TRBV7-2, with 7 bases lining up with TRBD1. The TCR sequence derives from a female donor with papillary thyroid cancer or a benign thyroid nodule (not recorded which). Some clones in this sample may be carry-over from other donors' samples. The sequencing sample was made of blood. Here the CDR3 DNA reads TGTGCCAGCAGCTTACAGGGGGGAAATGAAAAACTGTTTTTT. Translated, it gives CASSLQGGNEKLFF.